The clone carrying this TCR beta chain was counted a single time. Clones were read by immunoSEQ multiplex PCR, and TCRdb kept only the in-frame ones, dropping some. The table has tens of thousands of clones, over 80% seen once; the top ten hold 0.27%. The sample is drawn from a study of technical replicates of blood from a few donors. Germline values: CDR1 MGHDK, CDR2 SYGVNS. The CDR3 has 15 residues. The V gene end was trimmed by 4 bases and the J gene end by 1 base; junction bases not matched to a gene: 5. The clonotype comes from a human donor in good health. This chain uses TRBV25-1 with TRBJ1-1, with TRBD1 matching 8 bases. Sequencing was performed on T cells isolated from PBMCs. CDR3 in amino acids: CASSGSDRGNTEAFF. DNA of the CDR3: TGTGCCAGCAGTGGGTCTGACAGGGGGAACACTGAAGCTTTCTTT.